A single sample is the source of the 20 T cell receptor beta chains below, sequenced in a study of CD8+CD57+ T cells in acquired aplastic anemia. In patients chosen for sequencing, flow cytometry had shown CD8+CD57+ cell expansion. Genomic DNA served as template for TCR beta VDJ and CDR3 profiling. MiXCR, run by TCRdb on the reads, gives a single entry per CDR3 protein. The repertoire consists of 250,000 to 350,000 distinct CDR3 sequences, with around three fifths occurring once and the leading ten covering approximately 1.3%. The source material was sorted CD4+, CD8+, or CD8+CD57+ T cells (not recorded which) from PBMCs. The receptors derive from a human donor with aplastic anemia.

Details on this clonotype: One end of the junction varies from germline; a read error may be responsible. The V and J genes are TRBV5-1 and TRBJ2-1, with TRBD2 as a possible D gene (5 bases). The CDR3 is 15 residues long. Per germline, CDR1 SGHRS and CDR2 YFSETQ. The CDR3 loop is CASSLGVGSHNQQFF. In DNA, the CDR3 is TGCGCCAGCAGCCTGGGCGTAGGGAGCCACAATCAGCAGTTCTTC. The variable domain in full, with the rest retrieved from reference TRBV5-1 and TRBJ2-1, is KAGVTQTPRYLIKTRGQQVTLSCSPISGHRSVSWYQQTPGQGLQFLFEYFSETQRNKGNFPGRFSGRQFSNSRSEMNVSTLELGDSALYLCASSLGVGSHNQQFFGPGTRLTVL.

This clonotype was counted only a few times. The chain combines TRBV2 with TRBJ1-2; no firm D call. Trimming removed 6 bases at V and 8 bases at J, with 19 bases between. CDR1 is SNHLY and CDR2 is FYNNEI in the germline V gene. The CDR3 is made up of 14 amino acids. This CDR3 is CASSPGGRGGGYTF. The CDR3 nucleotides are TGTGCCAGCAGCCCTGGCGGGAGAGGCGGAGGCTACACCTTC.

This clonotype has a handful of counts. V usage is TRBV5-1 and J usage is TRBJ2-3, with 9 nucleotides matching TRBD2. CDR1 and CDR2 (germline): SGHRS, YFSETQ. This CDR3 contains 17 residues. Losses at the gene ends were 0 bases for V and 5 bases for J; bases not matched to a gene: 10. In DNA, the CDR3 is TGCGCCAGCAGCTTGGCGTATCTAGGCGGGGGGGAAGATACGCAGTATTTT. Translated, it gives CASSLAYLGGGEDTQYF.

The V and J genes are TRBV7-2 and TRBJ2-1, with D uncertain. This CDR3 comprises 12 residues. Germline V gives CDR1 SGHTA, CDR2 FQGNSA. V lost 3 bases and J lost 7, with 7 bases in between. The DNA of the CDR3 is TGTGCCAGCAGCTTCGGAATAAATGAGCAGTTCTTC. It yields the protein CASSFGINEQFF.

By sample fraction, this clonotype is medium-sized. This sequence joins TRBV19 and TRBJ2-6, with D unresolved. The CDR3 length is 15 residues. The germline V gene encodes CDR1 LNHDA and CDR2 SQIVND (reference sequence). Trimming took 5 bases from V and 2 from J, leaving 10 bases between them. This chain's CDR3 is CASSSQSTGANVLTF. The DNA of the CDR3 is TGTGCCAGTAGTTCACAGTCTACTGGGGCCAACGTCCTGACTTTC.

The chain has TRBV20-1 and TRBJ1-2, with unresolved D. This CDR3 region has 15 residues. The germline CDR1 and CDR2 sequences are DFQATT and SNEGSKA (reference sequence). V gave up 3 bases and J gave up 0 bases, with 14 bases separating them. The CDR3 sequence is CSASLSKMPNYGYTF. The CDR3 nucleotides read TGCAGTGCTAGTCTCTCGAAGATGCCTAACTATGGCTACACCTTC.

The genes are TRBV10-3 and TRBJ1-2, with a weak D call TRBD1 (5 bases). The CDR3 contains 14 residues. V dropped 0 bases and J dropped 7 bases, with 12 bases sitting between them. Germline assignment: CDR1 ENHRY and CDR2 SYGVKD. The CDR3 DNA is TGTGCCATCAGTGAGTCGCGGCAGGGTGCTGGCTACACCTTC. Translated: CAISESRQGAGYTF.

Only a few counts were recorded for this clonotype. This sequence joins TRBV15 and TRBJ2-3; no firm D call. This CDR3 is 13 amino acids long. The V end was cut by 3 bases, the J end by 4 bases, with 8 bases between. Germline CDR1 and CDR2: LNHNV and YYDKDF (reference sequence). CDR3 bases: TGTGCCACCAGCAGGGACGGAGCAGATACGCAGTATTTT. This translates into CATSRDGADTQYF. The variable domain in full, completed from reference TRBV15 and TRBJ2-3, reads DAMVIQNPRYQVTQFGKPVTLSCSQTLNHNVMYWYQQKSSQAPKLLFHYYDKDFNNEADTPDNFQSRRPNTSFCFLDIRSPGLGDTAMYLCATSRDGADTQYFGPGTRLTVL.

This clonotype was detected many times. This chain uses TRBV5-1 with TRBJ1-6, with 8 bases fitting TRBD1. In germline, CDR1 is SGHRS, CDR2 YFSETQ. J lost 7 bases, V lost 4 bases, and 4 bases had no gene match. This CDR3 has 14 residues. DNA for the CDR3: TGCGCCAGCAGCCCGGGACAGGCAAATTCACCCCTCCACTTT. Translating it yields CASSPGQANSPLHF.

This clonotype was recorded a few times. V usage is TRBV5-5 and J usage is TRBJ1-1; D remains unclear. Deletions cut 0 bases from V and 7 bases from J, with 4 bases between. There are 11 residues in the CDR3. The germline V gene has CDR1 SGHKS and CDR2 YYEKEE (reference sequence). The CDR3 DNA reads as TGTGCCAGCAGCTTGGCCGTTGAAGCTTTCTTT. Translated: CASSLAVEAFF.

This clonotype was recorded only once. The V and J genes are TRBV6-2 or TRBV6-3 and TRBJ1-3; D call uncertain. The germline V gene has CDR1 MNHEY and CDR2 SVGEGT. The CDR3 runs 14 residues. Between the trimmed V and J ends, which lost 6 bases and 1 base, there was a span of 10 bases. In nucleotides, the CDR3 is TGTGCCAGCAGGCCTACAGCGTCTGGAAACACCATATATTTT. This encodes CASRPTASGNTIYF.

With respect to this clonotype: Germline and junction disagree at one end, which may indicate a read error. The chain uses TRBV29-1 and TRBJ1-5; tentative D call: TRBD1 (5 bases). Germline-derived CDR1 and CDR2 are SQVTM and ANQGSEA. This CDR3 is built from 14 residues. The CDR3 region has the DNA TGCAGCGTCAAGGCAGGGACTAGCAATCAGCCCCAGGATTTT. This gives the protein CSVKAGTSNQPQDF.

This clonotype has a count of ten or more. DNA for the CDR3: TGTGCCAGCAGTGAGATGACAGGGACTAATGAAAAACTGTTTTTT. Protein product: CASSEMTGTNEKLFF. The chain joins TRBV25-1 to TRBJ1-4; 7 bases line up with TRBD1. V dropped 3 bases and J dropped 2; count of bases not matched to a gene: 3. The V gene's germline CDR1 is MGHDK and CDR2 SYGVNS. This CDR3 is 15 amino acids long.

The V and J genes are TRBV28 and TRBJ2-7, with a weak D call TRBD1 (5 bases). The ends were cut back, 9 bases at V and 2 bases at J, with 11 bases in the middle. This CDR3 region has 12 residues. CDR1 MDHEN and CDR2 SYDVKM come from the germline V gene. CDR3 sequence reads: CASNWGPYEQYF. DNA of the CDR3: TGTGCCAGTAACTGGGGCCCCTACGAGCAGTACTTC.

The CDR3 bases are TGTGCCAGCTCTCCCCCCGCGACAGGGGCGAGAACCGGGGAGCTGTTTTTT. This codes for CASSPPATGARTGELFF. The chain carries TRBV18 and TRBJ2-2, with 8 bases matching TRBD1. This CDR3 is 17 amino acids long. The germline gives CDR1 KGHSH, CDR2 LQKENI. V dropped 6 bases and J dropped 5; count of bases not matched to a gene: 14.

Ten or more counts support this clonotype. The chain recombines TRBV19 with TRBJ2-7; 9 bases agree with TRBD2. The trim removed 6 bases at V and 6 bases at J, leaving 18 bases unmatched. The CDR3 runs to 17 residues. Germline CDR1 LNHDA, CDR2 SQIVND (reference sequence). The DNA of the CDR3 is TGTGCCAGTAGCCTAACGGTCCTTAGCGGGAGTCTAGGCGAGCAGTACTTC. Translating it yields CASSLTVLSGSLGEQYF.

The chain couples TRBV12-3 or TRBV12-4 to TRBJ2-7, with D possibly matching TRBD2 (7 bases). The CDR3 is 14 amino acids. Trimming pared 7 bases from V and 4 bases from J, leaving 17 bases between. The CDR3 spells CASTHGGGRYEQYF. The CDR3 coding sequence is TGTGCCAGCACCCACGGGGGCGGGAGATACGAGCAGTACTTC.

In this sample, this clonotype turned up many times. J is TRBJ1-6 and V is TRBV5-6; TRBD1 is a possible D gene (6 bases). The CDR3 length is 13 residues. Germline V gene lookup returns CDR1 SGHDT and CDR2 YYEEEE. Trimming took 6 bases from V and 7 from J, leaving 11 bases between them. The CDR3 DNA reads as TGTGCCAGCAAAGGGACACCAAATTCACCCCTCCACTTT. Amino acid sequence: CASKGTPNSPLHF.

At least ten counts were recorded for this clonotype. The chain has TRBV4-1 and TRBJ2-3; D uncertain. CDR1 is MGHRA, CDR2 YSYEKL, per germline. V lost 1 base and J lost 2, with 10 bases in between. This CDR3 region has 15 residues. CDR3 sequence: CASSQAYSVTDTQYF. In nucleotides, the CDR3 is TGCGCCAGCAGCCAAGCTTACTCCGTCACAGATACGCAGTATTTT.

The CDR3 DNA reads TGCGCCAGCAGCTTGGGGGGAGTAGCCGGGGAGCTGTTTTTT. Its translation is CASSLGGVAGELFF. The chain recombines TRBV5-1 with TRBJ2-2; possibly TRBD2 for D (5 bases). The germline V and J ends were trimmed by 0 bases and 6 bases, with 9 bases remaining between them. The CDR3 is 14 residues long. Per germline, CDR1 SGHRS and CDR2 YFSETQ.